One sample yielded the 32 T cell receptor beta chains listed below, sequenced in a study of shared clonotypes between healthy human individuals. Produced via immunoSEQ multiplex PCR; TCRdb's table is partial and in-frame only. The data show approximately 2.3 million clones, 80% to 95% seen once. Material: naive CD4+ T cells from PBMCs. Subset described: CD45RA+ positively selected. These receptors were obtained from a man between 18 and 35 years old in good health. Some clones in this sample may be carry-over from other donors' samples.

This sequence joins TRBV5-1 and TRBJ1-1; D is uncertain. Between the trimmed V and J ends, which lost 4 bases and 5 bases, there was a span of 15 bases. The CDR3 consists of 14 residues. CDR1 and CDR2 from the germline V gene are SGHRS and YFSETQ. CDR3 in DNA: TGCGCCAGCAGCACAACCACAGCCGGAACTGAAGCTTTCTTT. It yields the protein CASSTTTAGTEAFF. The full variable domain, in which reference TRBV5-1 and TRBJ1-1 provide the parts outside the CDR3, is KAGVTQTPRYLIKTRGQQVTLSCSPISGHRSVSWYQQTPGQGLQFLFEYFSETQRNKGNFPGRFSGRQFSNSRSEMNVSTLELGDSALYLCASSTTTAGTEAFFGQGTRLTVV.

This rearrangement joins TRBV10-3 to TRBJ2-3; the match to TRBD2 covers 7 bases. Germline-derived CDR1 and CDR2 are ENHRY and SYGVKD. The CDR3 contains 18 residues. With 0 bases clipped from V and 0 bases from J, the junction kept 9 bases outside the gene matches. CDR3 in amino acids: CAISESPGRYPSTDTQYF. The DNA of the CDR3 is TGTGCCATCAGTGAGTCGCCCGGGAGGTATCCTAGCACAGATACGCAGTATTTT.

V and J are TRBV7-2 and TRBJ2-3; 7 bases align to TRBD2. V was pared by 4 bases and J by 7 bases, with 11 bases of the junction left unmatched. The germline V gene encodes CDR1 SGHTA and CDR2 FQGNSA. The CDR3 loop spans 15 amino acids. The CDR3 sequence: CASSSLGGGFNTQYF. The CDR3 nucleotides are TGTGCCAGCAGCTCGTTGGGGGGAGGGTTTAATACGCAGTATTTT.

This chain uses TRBV5-1 with TRBJ2-7; 7 bases match TRBD1. Germline V lookup: CDR1 SGHRS, CDR2 YFSETQ. This CDR3 has 16 amino acids. V shed 3 bases and J 1 base; nucleotides not matched to a gene: 10. This CDR3 reads CASSWGWDSLSYEQYF. The CDR3 DNA reads TGCGCCAGCAGCTGGGGGTGGGACAGCTTGTCCTACGAGCAGTACTTC.

The chain is built from TRBV9 and TRBJ2-1; 9 bases map to TRBD1. The trim removed 3 bases at V and 5 bases at J, leaving 6 bases unmatched. The germline V gene encodes CDR1 SGDLS and CDR2 YYNGEE. This CDR3 is built from 15 residues. CDR3 region: CASSELGTGNNEQFF. The CDR3, as DNA: TGTGCCAGCAGCGAACTCGGGACAGGGAACAATGAGCAGTTCTTC.

This chain links TRBV2 with TRBJ2-3; D is perhaps TRBD1 or TRBD2 (6 bases each). The CDR3 has 17 amino acids. V was pared by 5 bases and J by 4 bases, with 22 bases between. CDR1 SNHLY and CDR2 FYNNEI come from the germline V gene. The CDR3, as DNA: TGTGCCAGCAGTAACCGAGGGACACCCGGAGGGGCAGATACGCAGTATTTT. The encoded protein is CASSNRGTPGGADTQYF.

The chain employs TRBV5-5 and TRBJ2-1; no reliable D call. From germline, CDR1 is SGHKS and CDR2 YYEKEE (reference sequence). CDR3 length: 16 residues. Trimming removed 0 bases at V and 2 bases at J, with 12 bases between. In nucleotides, the CDR3 is TGTGCCAGCAGCTTGGCCCGCCACCCGGCCTACAATGAGCAGTTCTTC. Protein product: CASSLARHPAYNEQFF.

This chain links TRBV29-1 with TRBJ2-5; D is tentatively TRBD1 or TRBD2 (5 bases each). CDR1 and CDR2 (germline): SQVTM, ANQGSEA. V lost 2 bases, J lost 1 base, and 14 bases lay in between. The CDR3 covers 15 residues. The CDR3 loop is CSVERGRLIQETQYF. CDR3 bases: TGCAGCGTTGAAAGGGGACGGCTGATCCAAGAGACCCAGTACTTC.

The V and J genes are TRBV5-1 and TRBJ1-4; D is possibly TRBD1 (5 bases). The CDR3 consists of 13 residues. V was shortened by 5 bases and J by 8 bases, with 13 bases between the two germline ends. Germline lookup yields CDR1 SGHRS and CDR2 YFSETQ. CDR3 amino acids: CASRGAIVEKLFF. The CDR3 region has the DNA TGCGCCAGCAGAGGGGCGATCGTGGAAAAACTGTTTTTT.

About this clone itself: Other DNA sequences in this sample translate to the same CDR3. V gene TRBV5-1 combines with J gene TRBJ2-1, with TRBD1 identical over 9 bases. CDR1 and CDR2 (germline): SGHRS, YFSETQ. V gave up 0 bases and J gave up 7 bases; unmatched junction bases: 8. The CDR3 length is 16 residues. CDR3 sequence: CASSLEPGQGGNEQFF. The CDR3 DNA reads as TGCGCCAGCAGCTTGGAACCGGGACAGGGTGGGAATGAGCAGTTCTTC.

In this sample, this clone turned up once. The J gene is TRBJ2-4, the V gene TRBV5-4, with unresolved D. The CDR3 runs 16 residues. V lost 1 base to trimming and J lost 1 base, with 12 bases between them. Germline values: CDR1 SGHNT, CDR2 YYREEE (reference sequence). The CDR3 spells CASSLSSSRAKNIQYF. In DNA form, the CDR3 reads TGTGCCAGCAGCTTGTCAAGTAGTAGGGCCAAAAACATTCAGTACTTC.

Regarding this clone: Other DNA sequences in this specimen translate into the identical CDR3. This sequence joins TRBV15 and TRBJ1-3; D possibly corresponds to TRBD1 (5 bases). In germline, CDR1 is LNHNV, CDR2 YYDKDF (reference sequence). The CDR3 totals 15 residues. The V and J ends lost 3 bases and 0 bases respectively, with 9 bases between them. As DNA, the CDR3 is TGTGCCACCAGCAGGGGGGGGGACTCTGGAAACACCATATATTTT. Amino acids: CATSRGGDSGNTIYF.

V and J are TRBV18 and TRBJ2-7; D possibly uses TRBD1 or TRBD2 (5 bases each). This CDR3 has 13 amino acids. V was clipped by 6 bases and J by 5 bases, with 14 bases between them. Germline CDR1 reads KGHSH; CDR2 reads LQKENI. CDR3 amino acids: CASSGTGGDEQYF. CDR3 DNA: TGTGCCAGCTCGGGGACCGGTGGGGACGAGCAGTACTTC.

The gene calls are TRBV5-1 and TRBJ1-4; D gene ambiguous. Germline V lookup: CDR1 SGHRS, CDR2 YFSETQ. The CDR3 totals 16 residues. Deletions cut 4 bases from V and 8 bases from J, with 21 bases between. CDR3 DNA: TGCGCCAGCAGCCTGTCATTTGCCGTAAGTGGAGAAAAACTGTTTTTT. This sequence encodes CASSLSFAVSGEKLFF.

This chain connects TRBV28 to TRBJ2-2; D might be TRBD2 (6 bases). The CDR3 is made up of 16 amino acids. The germline CDR1 and CDR2 sequences are MDHEN and SYDVKM. V lost 1 base and J lost 6, with 15 bases in between. This chain's CDR3 is CASSLYSGPKAGELFF. In DNA form, the CDR3 reads TGTGCCAGCAGTTTATATAGCGGTCCTAAGGCCGGGGAGCTGTTTTTT.

The chain has TRBV4-3 and TRBJ2-6; D not certain. The germline V gene encodes CDR1 LGHNA and CDR2 YSLEER. CDR3 length: 15 amino acids. With 1 base removed from V and 0 bases from J, the gap between germline ends came to 4 bases. The CDR3 here is CASSQVGSGANVLTF. Here the CDR3 DNA reads TGCGCCAGCAGCCAAGTCGGCTCTGGGGCCAACGTCCTGACTTTC.

This chain joins TRBV10-3 and TRBJ2-2; 8 nucleotides match TRBD1. The germline V gene encodes CDR1 ENHRY and CDR2 SYGVKD. The CDR3 is 14 amino acids. V shed 4 bases, J shed 3 bases, and the junction held 1 base outside the gene matches. CDR3 DNA: TGTGCCATCAGTGCGGACAGGGACACCGGGGAGCTGTTTTTT. Its protein product is CAISADRDTGELFF.

This chain uses TRBV6-5 with TRBJ2-7; D remains ambiguous. V was clipped by 4 bases and J by 3 bases, with 7 bases between them. The length of the CDR3 is 12 residues. Looked up from germline, CDR1 is MNHEY and CDR2 is SVGAGI. The DNA of the CDR3 is TGTGCCAGCAGTTTCTCCGGCTACGAGCAGTACTTC. Its protein product is CASSFSGYEQYF.

The chain links TRBV28 to TRBJ2-7, with D perhaps TRBD2 (5 bases). CDR1 is MDHEN, CDR2 SYDVKM, per germline. Trimming shortened V by 6 bases and J by 7 bases, and 16 bases separated the two germline ends. This CDR3 is 13 amino acids long. This chain's CDR3 is CASSPTPTGEQYF. In nucleotides, the CDR3 is TGTGCCAGCAGCCCAACCCCAACGGGAGAGCAGTACTTC.

The rearrangement uses TRBV4-2 and TRBJ2-5, with TRBD2 matching over 11 bases. Germline V gene lookup returns CDR1 LGHNA and CDR2 YNFKEQ. V trimming: 2 bases; J trimming: 5 bases; junction bases outside the gene matches: 4. The CDR3 is 15 residues long. CDR3 in amino acids: CASSQTSGSGETQYF. CDR3 in DNA: TGTGCCAGCAGCCAAACTAGCGGGAGTGGGGAGACCCAGTACTTC.

Turning to this clone: The sample holds other DNA sequences that translate to the same CDR3. V gene TRBV2 combines with J gene TRBJ2-2; 14 positions agree with TRBD2. Germline CDR1 reads SNHLY; CDR2 reads FYNNEI. With 6 bases clipped from V and 4 bases from J, the junction kept 4 bases outside the gene matches. The CDR3 consists of 16 residues. DNA for the CDR3: TGTGCCAGCAGAGGGACTAGCGGGAGTGTCACCGGGGAGCTGTTTTTT. Protein: CASRGTSGSVTGELFF.

The CDR3 loop reads CASSLGSGVVETQYF. The CDR3 DNA is TGCGCCAGCAGCTTGGGTTCAGGGGTAGTAGAGACCCAGTACTTC. The V call is TRBV5-1, the J call TRBJ2-5, with D possibly being TRBD1 (6 bases). From germline, CDR1 is SGHRS and CDR2 YFSETQ. The CDR3 totals 15 residues. Trimming pared 0 bases from V and 4 bases from J, leaving 13 bases between.

The chain recombines TRBV7-2 with TRBJ2-7; D might be TRBD2 (6 bases). This CDR3 spans 14 amino acids. Trimming removed 5 bases at V and 6 bases at J, with 17 bases between. Germline CDR1 and CDR2: SGHTA and FQGNSA. CDR3 coding DNA: TGTGCCAGCAGCCTAGACCGGGGGATCCTCGAGCAGTACTTC. Its translation: CASSLDRGILEQYF.

This clone was seen a single time. The sample holds other DNA sequences that translate to the same CDR3. This chain joins TRBV7-2 and TRBJ1-1; D unresolved. The CDR3 is 14 residues long. Germline values: CDR1 SGHTA, CDR2 FQGNSA. The germline V and J ends were trimmed by 0 bases and 1 base, with 6 bases remaining between them. This chain's CDR3 is CASSLAPGNTEAFF. The CDR3 bases are TGTGCCAGCAGCTTAGCCCCGGGGAACACTGAAGCTTTCTTT. Filled out from reference TRBV7-2 and TRBJ1-1, the complete variable domain reads GAGVSQSPSNKVTEKGKDVELRCDPISGHTALYWYRQSLGQGLEFLIYFQGNSAPDKSGLPSDRFSAERTGGSVSTLTIQRTQQEDSAVYLCASSLAPGNTEAFFGQGTRLTVV.

The rearrangement links TRBV12-5 to TRBJ2-3; D may be TRBD2 (5 bases). The CDR3 runs 21 residues. The ends were cut back, 0 bases at V and 1 base at J, with 26 bases in the middle. In germline, CDR1 is LGHNT, CDR2 FRNRAP. Written as DNA, the CDR3 is TGTGCTAGTGGTTTGGTAGTTGACGTTAGCGAGATTGAACCGCGCACAGATACGCAGTATTTT. Its protein is CASGLVVDVSEIEPRTDTQYF. Full variable domain (remainder filled in from reference TRBV12-5 and TRBJ2-3): DARVTQTPRHKVTEMGQEVTMRCQPILGHNTVFWYRQTMMQGLELLAYFRNRAPLDDSGMPKDRFSAEMPDATLATLKIQPSEPRDSAVYFCASGLVVDVSEIEPRTDTQYFGPGTRLTVL.

This clone was seen once. The chain joins TRBV6-1 to TRBJ2-1, with 8 bases matching TRBD2. V lost 3 bases, J lost 6 bases, and 7 bases stayed unmatched. The CDR3 covers 15 residues. From germline, CDR1 is MNHNS and CDR2 SASEGT. CDR3 region: CASSDAGLGGNEQFF. The CDR3 DNA is TGTGCCAGCAGTGACGCGGGACTAGGGGGCAATGAGCAGTTCTTC.

The chain is built from TRBV5-4 and TRBJ2-7; maybe TRBD2 (6 bases). Trimming took off 6 bases at V and 6 bases at J, with 16 bases between the two ends. CDR3 length: 13 amino acids. CDR1 and CDR2 from the germline V gene are SGHNT and YYREEE (reference sequence). The CDR3 coding sequence is TGTGCCAGCACCCAACTAGCTAGTTCCGAGCAGTACTTC. Its translation: CASTQLASSEQYF.

The chain recombines TRBV28 with TRBJ1-5; the D is unclear. Germline V gives CDR1 MDHEN, CDR2 SYDVKM. CDR3 length: 16 amino acids. The ends were cut back, 1 base at V and 2 bases at J, with 12 bases in the middle. CDR3 amino acids: CASSLFGIIGNQPQHF. The CDR3 coding sequence is TGTGCCAGCAGTTTATTCGGGATCATAGGCAATCAGCCCCAGCATTTT.

This rearrangement joins TRBV11-2 to TRBJ2-1, with D uncertain. This CDR3 comprises 15 residues. V was shortened by 5 bases and J by 0 bases, with 11 bases between the two germline ends. CDR1 SGHAT and CDR2 FQNNGV come from the germline V gene. The CDR3 nucleotides are TGTGCCAGCAGCCCCACAACATCCTCCTACAATGAGCAGTTCTTC. Residues: CASSPTTSSYNEQFF.

Concerning this clone: At the DNA level, this CDR3 is encoded by other sequences in the same sample as well. The genes are TRBV5-1 and TRBJ2-1, with D perhaps matching TRBD1 (5 bases). The CDR3 loop spans 13 amino acids. V lost 4 bases and J lost 4, with 9 bases in between. Germline CDR1 reads SGHRS; CDR2 reads YFSETQ. The CDR3 DNA sequence: TGCGCCAGCAGCAACGGACATTACAATGAGCAGTTCTTC. It translates to CASSNGHYNEQFF.

V is TRBV5-1 and J is TRBJ2-7; D is tentatively TRBD1 or TRBD2 (5 bases each). The length of the CDR3 is 14 residues. V shed 4 bases and J shed 3 bases, with 14 bases lying between them. The germline gives CDR1 SGHRS, CDR2 YFSETQ. CDR3 loop: CASSPRDGRYEQYF. Here the CDR3 DNA reads TGCGCCAGCAGCCCCCGGGACGGGCGCTACGAGCAGTACTTC.

The gene calls are TRBV2 and TRBJ1-1; D possibly corresponds to TRBD1 (5 bases). This CDR3 region has 13 residues. Germline CDR1 is SNHLY and CDR2 is FYNNEI. Trimming cost V 6 bases and J 4 bases, with 12 bases left between them. In DNA form, the CDR3 reads TGTGCCAGCAGGCAGGGCGGGGTCACTGAAGCTTTCTTT. Its protein product is CASRQGGVTEAFF.